Listed below are T cell receptor beta chains from one sample, sequenced in a study of blood T cell repertoires in COVID-19. Generated by immunoSEQ multiplex PCR, the TCRdb table keeps only in-frame clones and is missing some. The data hold over 150,000 clones, with 84% observed a single time. The sequencing sample was made of peripheral blood. These receptors all stem from a human donor in a cohort sampled during active COVID-19. The CDR3 runs from the conserved cysteine through the conserved F or W. The order of the fields is clone size, J gene, D gene, V gene, CDR3 protein, CDR3 DNA. The D gene is left open where the match is weak. Expanded clones are given a class, and other clones once, few, many or no size at all.

few | TRBJ1-5 | TRBD1 | TRBV4-1 | CASSQTTQGGRQPQHF | TGCGCCAGCAGCCAAACTACACAGGGGGGCCGGCAGCCCCAGCATTTT
- | TRBJ1-1 | TRBD1 | TRBV9 | CASSVFVQGETEAFF | TGTGCCAGCAGCGTTTTCGTACAGGGGGAAACTGAAGCTTTCTTT
- | TRBJ2-3 | - | TRBV6-6 | CASSPSGSSTDTQYF | TGTGCCAGCAGTCCCAGCGGATCCAGCACAGATACGCAGTATTTT
few | TRBJ2-1 | TRBD2 | TRBV10-1 | CASSESSGGDNEQFF | TGCGCCAGCAGTGAATCCAGCGGGGGTGACAATGAGCAGTTCTTC
- | TRBJ2-5 | TRBD2 | TRBV4-2 | CASSLGPSGGTLETQYF | TGTGCCAGCAGCCTTGGGCCTAGCGGGGGGACATTGGAGACCCAGTACTTC
- | TRBJ2-3 | TRBD1 | TRBV3-1/TRBV3-2 | CASSPGQGRTDTQYF | TGTGCCAGCAGCCCGGGACAGGGTAGAACAGATACGCAGTATTTT
- | TRBJ1-4 | - | TRBV5-6 | CASSPGGYAEKLFF | TGTGCCAGCAGCCCGGGAGGGTACGCCGAAAAACTGTTTTTT
- | TRBJ1-2 | - | TRBV9 | CASGAGDYGYTF | TGTGCCAGCGGCGCAGGCGACTATGGCTACACCTTC
- | TRBJ1-5 | - | TRBV28 | CASGAWTPLYSNQPQHF | TGTGCCAGCGGGGCTTGGACACCACTCTATAGCAATCAGCCCCAGCATTTT
- | TRBJ2-1 | - | TRBV10-3 | CAISEGSKSSYNEQFF | TGTGCCATCAGTGAGGGTAGCAAGTCATCCTACAATGAGCAGTTCTTC
- | TRBJ1-2 | - | TRBV7-6 | CASSLEAGVDYGYTF | TGTGCCAGCAGCTTGGAGGCAGGGGTAGACTATGGCTACACCTTC
- | TRBJ1-4 | - | TRBV6-5 | CASSPSRTQNEKLFF | TGTGCCAGCAGTCCCTCCAGGACACAGAATGAAAAACTGTTTTTT
- | TRBJ2-7 | - | TRBV2 | CASSAGTAYPYEQYF | TGTGCCAGCAGTGCAGGCACGGCCTACCCCTACGAGCAGTACTTC
once | TRBJ1-2 | - | TRBV6-5 | CASSYSSGVGGYTF | TGTGCCAGCAGTTACTCATCGGGGGTGGGTGGCTACACCTTC
few | TRBJ1-1 | - | TRBV4-2 | CASSQDRGNTEAFF | TGTGCCAGCAGCCAAGACAGGGGGAACACTGAAGCTTTCTTT
- | TRBJ2-7 | - | TRBV6-1 | CASSEFSGYEQYF | TGTGCCAGCAGTGAATTTAGCGGCTACGAGCAGTACTTC
- | TRBJ2-4 | - | TRBV21-1 | CASSKGTSGKNIQYF | TGTGCCAGCAGCAAAGGGACTAGCGGCAAAAACATTCAGTACTTC
- | TRBJ1-1 | TRBD1 | TRBV3-1/TRBV3-2 | CASSQRQGRANTEAFF | TGTGCCAGCAGCCAACGACAGGGCCGGGCGAACACTGAAGCTTTCTTT
once | TRBJ1-2 | - | TRBV6-6 | CASRLGGSYGYTF | TGTGCCAGCAGACTCGGCGGATCCTATGGCTACACCTTC
- | TRBJ1-4 | - | TRBV7-6 | CASSLGPQGEKLFF | TGTGCCAGCAGCTTAGGCCCGCAGGGTGAAAAACTGTTTTTT
- | TRBJ1-5 | - | TRBV4-1 | CASSRVHRADSNQPQHF | TGCGCCAGCAGCCGGGTTCACAGGGCCGATAGCAATCAGCCCCAGCATTTT
- | TRBJ1-2 | TRBD1 | TRBV2 | CARGGQGAIRKDYGYTF | TGTGCCAGGGGCGGCCAGGGGGCAATTCGGAAGGACTATGGCTACACCTTC
- | TRBJ1-1 | - | TRBV6-2/TRBV6-3 | CASSEPGRTEAFF | TGTGCCAGCAGTGAGCCAGGGCGGACTGAAGCTTTCTTT
- | TRBJ2-5 | TRBD1 | TRBV7-7 | CASSPDRSGAAQYF | TGTGCTAGCAGCCCGGACAGGTCGGGTGCGGCCCAGTACTTC
- | TRBJ1-2 | - | TRBV5-1 | CASSPGAVNYGYTF | TGCGCCAGCAGCCCTGGGGCAGTCAACTATGGCTACACCTTC
- | TRBJ2-7 | - | TRBV5-6 | CASSAGPGGSYEQYF | TGTGCCAGCAGCGCGGGGCCGGGTGGCTCCTACGAGCAGTACTTC
- | TRBJ1-2 | - | TRBV3-1/TRBV3-2 | CASSQYARLNYGYTF | TGTGCCAGCAGCCAATACGCCAGGCTTAACTATGGCTACACCTTC
- | TRBJ1-5 | - | TRBV7-6 | CASSPGTSDSNQPQHF | TGTGCCAGCAGCCCGGGGACATCCGATAGCAATCAGCCCCAGCATTTT
- | TRBJ1-1 | - | TRBV7-3 | CASSLRGTGSEAFF | TGTGCCAGCAGCTTAAGGGGGACTGGCTCTGAAGCTTTCTTT
- | TRBJ2-3 | TRBD2 | TRBV20-1 | CSASLAGGPDTQYF | TGCAGTGCTAGTCTAGCGGGGGGACCAGATACGCAGTATTTT
- | TRBJ1-5 | TRBD1 | TRBV7-9 | CASSPGDRLYQPQHF | TGTGCCAGCAGCCCAGGGGACAGACTATATCAGCCCCAGCATTTT
- | TRBJ2-7 | - | TRBV19 | CASSLTWGQAYEQYF | TGTGCCAGTAGTCTGACTTGGGGGCAAGCCTACGAGCAGTACTTC
- | TRBJ2-7 | - | TRBV7-8 | CASSPSRITTYEQYF | TGTGCCAGCAGCCCTAGCCGAATAACTACCTACGAGCAGTACTTC
- | TRBJ1-4 | - | TRBV6-1 | CASSVPSGRGGEKLFF | TGTGCCAGCAGTGTGCCTTCGGGGAGGGGAGGTGAAAAACTGTTTTTT
- | TRBJ2-7 | TRBD2 | TRBV5-1 | CASSIAGGPYEQYF | TGCGCCAGCTCAATTGCGGGGGGTCCCTACGAGCAGTACTTC
- | TRBJ1-2 | - | TRBV4-1 | CASSLTRNYGYTF | TGCGCCAGCAGCCTCACACGCAACTATGGCTACACCTTC
- | TRBJ1-1 | - | TRBV5-1 | CASSLAPGGTEAFF | TGCGCCAGCAGCTTGGCCCCGGGGGGCACTGAAGCTTTCTTT
- | TRBJ1-1 | - | TRBV5-6 | CASSPTEGWNLNTEAFF | TGTGCCAGCAGCCCGACAGAAGGGTGGAATCTGAACACTGAAGCTTTCTTT
- | TRBJ1-2 | TRBD1 | TRBV6-5 | CAISRGSPPNYGYTF | TGTGCCATATCCAGGGGGTCCCCTCCTAACTATGGCTACACCTTC
few | TRBJ1-2 | TRBD1 | TRBV10-3 | CATKTGDSGYTF | TGTGCCACCAAGACAGGGGATAGCGGCTACACCTTC
- | TRBJ1-2 | - | TRBV24-1 | CATSDPTRNYGYTF | TGTGCCACCAGTGATCCGACACGGAACTATGGCTACACCTTC